The rows below give T cell receptor beta chains drawn from one sample of a study of blood T cell repertoires in COVID-19. TCRdb's table, derived via immunoSEQ multiplex PCR, lists solely in-frame clones and lacks some. The profile covers about 83,000 clones, with about four fifths appearing a single time and around 15% taken by the ten largest. Specimen: peripheral blood. The receptors stem from an elderly woman with acute or convalescent COVID-19. CDR3s include the opening cysteine and the closing phenylalanine or tryptophan. The D gene is left open where the match is weak. Clone size is stated in some rows and not others, as once, few, many or a class when expanded.

d_call,cdr3_length,v_call,clone_size,j_call,cdr3_aa,cdr3_nt
TRBD2,16,TRBV5-4,.,TRBJ2-5,CASSQTSGKSWETQYF,TGTGCCAGCAGCCAGACTAGCGGGAAATCATGGGAGACCCAGTACTTC
TRBD1,16,TRBV4-2,.,TRBJ1-2,CASSPGTGQHNYGYTF,TGTGCCAGCAGCCCCGGGACAGGGCAACATAACTATGGCTACACCTTC
.,12,TRBV11-3,.,TRBJ1-6,CASSLLNSPLHF,TGTGCCAGCAGCTTATTAAATTCACCCCTCCACTTT
TRBD2,14,TRBV2,.,TRBJ2-7,CASKERSGVYEQYF,TGTGCCAGCAAAGAGCGTAGCGGGGTTTACGAGCAGTACTTC
.,14,TRBV7-9,.,TRBJ1-2,CASSFGPENYGYTF,TGTGCCAGCAGCTTTGGTCCAGAAAACTATGGCTACACCTTC
.,14,TRBV5-1,.,TRBJ2-3,CASSPGVSGDTQYF,TGCGCCAGCAGCCCGGGAGTTAGCGGCGATACGCAGTATTTT
TRBD1,14,TRBV7-9,.,TRBJ1-2,CASSLSGQGTGYTF,TGTGCCAGCAGCTTATCGGGACAGGGTACTGGCTACACCTTC
.,12,TRBV28,.,TRBJ1-2,CASSPLYYGYTF,TGTGCCAGCAGTCCACTTTACTATGGCTACACCTTC
TRBD1,15,TRBV5-1,.,TRBJ2-7,CASSFQGQGSYEQYF,TGCGCCAGCAGCTTTCAGGGACAGGGGTCCTACGAGCAGTACTTC
.,14,TRBV7-9,.,TRBJ2-5,CASSRGAVLETQYF,TGTGCCAGCAGCCGGGGGGCGGTTTTAGAGACCCAGTACTTC
TRBD1,15,TRBV19,.,TRBJ1-5,CASKVREGAKQPQHF,TGTGCCAGTAAAGTTCGTGAGGGGGCGAAGCAGCCCCAGCATTTT
.,13,TRBV6-5,.,TRBJ1-2,CASTMPGDYGYTF,TGTGCCAGCACCATGCCAGGCGACTATGGCTACACCTTC
TRBD2,14,TRBV3-1/TRBV3-2,.,TRBJ2-3,CASSLGSGGDTQYF,TGTGCCAGCAGCCTCGGAAGCGGGGGAGATACGCAGTATTTT
.,16,TRBV19,.,TRBJ2-3,CASSTDRGAGTDTQYF,TGTGCCAGTAGTACGGATCGGGGGGCAGGGACAGATACGCAGTATTTT
TRBD1,17,TRBV12-5,few,TRBJ1-2,CASGFRPGTAFLYGYTF,TGTGCTAGTGGTTTTCGACCCGGGACAGCGTTCCTCTATGGCTACACCTTC
TRBD1,12,TRBV29-1,.,TRBJ1-2,CSVGDSFYGYTF,TGCAGCGTTGGGGACAGCTTCTATGGCTACACCTTC
TRBD1,14,TRBV6-5,.,TRBJ1-4,CASSKQGGNEKLFF,TGTGCCAGCAGTAAACAGGGGGGCAATGAAAAACTGTTTTTT
TRBD1,15,TRBV15,.,TRBJ1-5,CATSRERTGFQPQHF,TGTGCCACCAGCAGAGAACGGACAGGGTTCCAGCCCCAGCATTTT
.,12,TRBV27,.,TRBJ2-5,CASTPEEETQYF,TGTGCCAGCACCCCGGAGGAAGAGACCCAGTACTTC
.,11,TRBV19,.,TRBJ1-2,CASSSLRIYTF,TGTGCCAGTAGTTCGCTCAGGATCTACACCTTC
.,13,TRBV3-1/TRBV3-2,.,TRBJ1-1,CASTLDRNTEAFF,TGTGCCAGCACCTTGGACAGGAACACTGAAGCTTTCTTT
.,10,TRBV20-1,.,TRBJ1-1,CSVEETEAFF,TGCAGTGTTGAGGAGACTGAAGCTTTCTTT
TRBD1,14,TRBV6-1,.,TRBJ1-1,CASSERQGNTEAFF,TGTGCCAGCAGTGAACGACAGGGGAACACTGAAGCTTTCTTT
TRBD1,17,TRBV18,few,TRBJ2-6,CASSPQDRGSGANVLTF,TGTGCCAGCTCACCACAAGACAGGGGGAGTGGGGCCAACGTCCTGACTTTC
.,18,TRBV19,.,TRBJ1-2,CASSTVGPGVSPQYGYTF,TGTGCCAGTAGTACGGTCGGACCGGGAGTTTCCCCTCAGTATGGCTACACCTTC
.,16,TRBV19,.,TRBJ2-1,CASGLSSASAREEQFF,TGTGCCAGTGGGCTCTCTAGCGCATCCGCCCGGGAGGAGCAGTTCTTC
.,15,TRBV7-6,.,TRBJ1-3,CASSRDGSSGNTIYF,TGTGCCAGCAGCCGGGACGGGAGCTCTGGAAACACCATATATTTT
TRBD1,14,TRBV5-6,.,TRBJ1-2,CASSLAGPRQGDHF,TGTGCCAGCAGCTTGGCCGGTCCCCGACAGGGAGACCACTTC
.,14,TRBV18,.,TRBJ1-4,CASSPGTMNEKLFF,TGTGCCAGCTCACCAGGGACAATGAATGAAAAACTGTTTTTT
TRBD1,14,TRBV2,.,TRBJ1-5,CASSGTGNTQPQHF,TGTGCCAGCAGTGGGACAGGGAATACTCAGCCCCAGCATTTT